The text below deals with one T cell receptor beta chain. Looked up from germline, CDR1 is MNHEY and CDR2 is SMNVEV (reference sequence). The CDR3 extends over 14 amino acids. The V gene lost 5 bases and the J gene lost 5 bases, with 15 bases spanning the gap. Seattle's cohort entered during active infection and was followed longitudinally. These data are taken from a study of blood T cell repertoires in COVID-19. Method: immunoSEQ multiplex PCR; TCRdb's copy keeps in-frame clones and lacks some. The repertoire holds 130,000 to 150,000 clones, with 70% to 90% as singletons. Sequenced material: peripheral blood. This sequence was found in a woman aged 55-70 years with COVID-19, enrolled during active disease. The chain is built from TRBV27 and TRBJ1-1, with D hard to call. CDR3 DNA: TGTGCCAGCAGTCACCCTCCCAGCGGTACTGAAGCTTTCTTT. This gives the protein CASSHPPSGTEAFF.